The source of this TCR beta chain is a study of blood T cell repertoires in COVID-19. Turning to the study itself: Sites across the United States, Italy and Spain contributed samples from acute and convalescent COVID-19. Nucleic acid was either cDNA or gDNA, and it came from T cells, B-cell-depleted T cells, or PBMCs.

This clone was seen once. Per the study methods: Nucleated cell number was recorded as an estimate derived from reference gene primer amplification. Profiled with immunoSEQ multiplex PCR; TCRdb holds only in-frame clones, not every one. D and trimming come from the DNA, and the V and J calls and clone size come from that table. The table includes approximately 250,000 clones, 83% detected once. The CDR3 has 15 amino acids. V was pared by 6 bases and J by 1 base, with 12 bases between. The germline CDR1 and CDR2 sequences are LNHDA and SQIVND (reference sequence). Sample: peripheral blood. This TCR derives from a woman between 45 and 65 years old with acute or convalescent COVID-19. The rearrangement links TRBV19 to TRBJ1-4; D gene uncertain. The CDR3 protein is CASSPRRGTNEKLFF. In DNA, the CDR3 is TGTGCCAGTAGCCCTCGGAGAGGAACTAATGAAAAACTGTTTTTT.